This TCR beta chain was retrieved from a study of blood T cell repertoires in COVID-19. Study in general: Sites across the United States, Italy and Spain contributed samples from acute and convalescent COVID-19. T cells, B-cell-depleted T cells, or PBMCs provided the cDNA or gDNA that served as material.

From germline, CDR1 is LNHNV and CDR2 YYDKDF (reference sequence). V lost 1 base, J lost 0 bases, and 6 bases lay in between. The CDR3 runs to 15 residues. Authors' analysis steps: Nucleated cell counts were estimated from reference gene primer amplification. Profiled with immunoSEQ multiplex PCR; TCRdb holds only in-frame clones, not every one. The V and J calls and the clone size are those of that table, but D and trimming were determined from the DNA. The data show 370,000 or so clones, about four fifths seen once. The chain is built from TRBV15 and TRBJ1-4; unclear D gene. Sequenced sample: peripheral blood. This sequence originates from a human donor with acute or convalescent COVID-19. The donor label of this sample is uncertain. Here the CDR3 reads CATSRGLATNEKLFF. In DNA, the CDR3 is TGTGCCACCAGCAGAGGACTCGCAACTAATGAAAAACTGTTTTTT.